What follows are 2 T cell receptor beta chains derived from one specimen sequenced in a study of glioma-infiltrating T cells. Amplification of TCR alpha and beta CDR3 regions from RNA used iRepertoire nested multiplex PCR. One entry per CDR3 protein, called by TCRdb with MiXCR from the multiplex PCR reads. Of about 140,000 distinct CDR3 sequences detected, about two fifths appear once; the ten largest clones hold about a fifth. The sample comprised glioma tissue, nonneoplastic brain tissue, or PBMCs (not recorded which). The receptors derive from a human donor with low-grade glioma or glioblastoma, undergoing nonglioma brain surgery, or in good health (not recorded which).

DNA of the CDR3: TGTGCCACCAGTGATGCCGGGGGGGCGCACCACAATGAGCAGTTCTTC. This codes for CATSDAGGAHHNEQFF. The chain carries TRBV24-1 and TRBJ2-1; 8 nucleotides agree with TRBD2. This CDR3 has 16 residues. The junction had 8 bases not matched to a gene; V was cut back by 3 bases and J by 5 bases. Looked up from germline, CDR1 is KGHDR and CDR2 is SFDVKD.

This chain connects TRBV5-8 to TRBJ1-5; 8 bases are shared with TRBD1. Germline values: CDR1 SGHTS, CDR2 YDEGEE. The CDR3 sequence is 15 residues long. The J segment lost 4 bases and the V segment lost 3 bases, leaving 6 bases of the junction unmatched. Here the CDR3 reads CASSSGQGTNQPQHF. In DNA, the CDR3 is TGTGCCAGCAGCTCAGGACAGGGCACTAATCAGCCCCAGCATTTT. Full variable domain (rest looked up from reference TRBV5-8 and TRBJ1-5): EAGVTQSPTHLIKTRGQQATLRCSPISGHTSVYWYQQALGLGLQFLLWYDEGEERNRGNFPPRFSGRQFPNYSSELNVNALELEDSALYLCASSSGQGTNQPQHFGDGTRLSIL.